These 19 T cell receptor beta chains were all obtained from the same sample, sequenced in a study of ipilimumab plus nivolumab after autologous stem cell transplantation. Some clones are missing from TCRdb's copy, which holds only in-frame ones; the method was immunoSEQ multiplex PCR. The table lists 15,000 to 20,000 clones, roughly four fifths of them singletons. This sample comprised PBMCs, obtained in a trial of ipilimumab plus nivolumab as post-transplant consolidation. The source is a male donor with diffuse large B-cell lymphoma.

The chain couples TRBV5-4 to TRBJ2-2, with TRBD1 identical over 11 bases. Germline CDR1 reads SGHNT; CDR2 reads YYREEE (reference sequence). CDR3 length: 15 residues. The J segment lost 7 bases and the V segment lost 3 bases, leaving 5 bases of the junction unmatched. This chain's CDR3 is CASSWDRGTGGELFF. CDR3 nucleotides: TGTGCCAGCAGCTGGGACAGGGGGACCGGCGGGGAGCTGTTTTTT.

This chain joins TRBV7-3 and TRBJ2-2; 8 bases are shared with TRBD1. Germline values: CDR1 SGHTA, CDR2 FQGTGA. The CDR3 loop spans 16 amino acids. Germline trimming cut 1 base from V and 7 bases from J; bases unmatched to any gene: 8. The CDR3 reads CASSLNPTGVVGELFF. DNA for the CDR3: TGTGCCAGCAGCTTAAACCCGACAGGGGTTGTCGGGGAGCTGTTTTTT.

The V call is TRBV5-4, the J call TRBJ1-1; D gene unclear. Looked up from germline, CDR1 is SGHNT and CDR2 is YYREEE (reference sequence). This CDR3 is built from 12 residues. Trimming took 4 bases from V and 6 from J, leaving 10 bases between them. The CDR3 coding sequence is TGTGCCAGCAGCGATCGGAGTTCTGAAGCTTTCTTT. Protein product: CASSDRSSEAFF.

The chain employs TRBV5-1 and TRBJ1-2, with D uncertain. This CDR3 is built from 13 residues. Trimming pared 3 bases from V and 4 bases from J, leaving 10 bases between. Per the germline V gene, CDR1 is SGHRS and CDR2 is YFSETQ. In DNA form, the CDR3 reads TGCGCCAGCAGCTCGAATGAGGTCTATGGCTACACCTTC. Its protein is CASSSNEVYGYTF. The whole variable domain, filled in from reference TRBV5-1 and TRBJ1-2, reads KAGVTQTPRYLIKTRGQQVTLSCSPISGHRSVSWYQQTPGQGLQFLFEYFSETQRNKGNFPGRFSGRQFSNSRSEMNVSTLELGDSALYLCASSSNEVYGYTFGSGTRLTVV.

The chain has TRBV6-6 and TRBJ2-1, with 12 positions matching TRBD2. J lost 8 bases, V lost 7 bases, and 9 bases had no gene match. This CDR3 region has 15 residues. Germline V gives CDR1 MNHNY, CDR2 SVGAGI (reference sequence). The DNA of the CDR3 is TGTGCCAGCACTGGACTAGCGGGGTCGGTGGATGAGCAGTTCTTC. Its translation: CASTGLAGSVDEQFF.

The gene calls are TRBV5-6 and TRBJ2-5, with no clear D. Germline V lookup: CDR1 SGHDT, CDR2 YYEEEE. Trimming pared 4 bases from V and 5 bases from J, leaving 12 bases between. The CDR3 totals 13 residues. In DNA, the CDR3 is TGTGCCAGCAGCGGGCAGTGGGGTGAGACCCAGTACTTC. Amino acid sequence: CASSGQWGETQYF.

This clone has just one count. V usage is TRBV5-1 and J usage is TRBJ1-4; 8 bases match TRBD1. The V and J ends lost 4 bases and 10 bases, in that order; junction bases with no gene match: 12. Looked up from germline, CDR1 is SGHRS and CDR2 is YFSETQ. This CDR3 has 15 amino acids. CDR3 sequence: CASSPGQGFIGKLFF. The CDR3 DNA reads as TGCGCCAGCAGCCCAGGACAGGGTTTTATTGGAAAACTGTTTTTT.

This chain links TRBV5-1 with TRBJ2-5, with 15 bases fitting TRBD2. Germline CDR1 is SGHRS and CDR2 is YFSETQ. The V and J ends lost 3 bases and 1 base, in that order; junction bases with no gene match: 4. This CDR3 contains 17 residues. The CDR3 is CASSWRTSGGAQETQYF. The CDR3 bases are TGCGCCAGCAGCTGGAGGACTAGCGGGGGGGCCCAAGAGACCCAGTACTTC.

V gene TRBV6-5 combines with J gene TRBJ1-1; D gene ambiguous. From germline, CDR1 is MNHEY and CDR2 SVGAGI. This CDR3 is 12 amino acids long. V lost 6 bases, J lost 2 bases, and 7 bases lay in between. The CDR3 sequence: CASSWANTEAFF. The CDR3 DNA follows: TGTGCCAGCAGCTGGGCAAACACTGAAGCTTTCTTT.

The rearrangement links TRBV19 to TRBJ2-7; 10 bases align to TRBD1. Germline V gene data show CDR1 as LNHDA and CDR2 as SQIVND (reference sequence). V lost 4 bases, J lost 3 bases, and 6 bases stayed unmatched. CDR3 length: 15 residues. The CDR3 loop is CASSNGQGESYEQYF. The CDR3 DNA sequence: TGTGCCAGTAGTAACGGACAGGGGGAAAGCTACGAGCAGTACTTC.

This chain connects TRBV7-2 to TRBJ2-1, with D hard to call. With 6 bases removed from V and 9 bases from J, the gap between germline ends came to 15 bases. Germline CDR1 SGHTA, CDR2 FQGNSA. This CDR3 is 13 amino acids long. The CDR3 is CASRPPEVSEQFF. In DNA form, the CDR3 reads TGTGCCAGCAGACCCCCCGAAGTGAGTGAGCAGTTCTTC.

V is TRBV5-8 and J is TRBJ1-4, with D unclear. The V end lost 0 bases, the J end lost 4 bases, and 7 bases lay between the germline ends. The CDR3 sequence is 14 residues long. Germline CDR1 reads SGHTS; CDR2 reads YDEGEE. The CDR3 DNA reads as TGTGCCAGCAGCTTGGGGGTATATAATGAAAAACTGTTTTTT. It is translated as CASSLGVYNEKLFF.

The chain joins TRBV4-1 to TRBJ1-1; perhaps TRBD1 as D (5 bases). Looked up from germline, CDR1 is MGHRA and CDR2 is YSYEKL. V lost 0 bases and J lost 10, with 12 bases in between. The CDR3 has 13 residues. The CDR3 bases are TGCGCCAGCAGCCAAGACGCAGGGTTCAGAGCTTTCTTT. It yields the protein CASSQDAGFRAFF.

The gene calls are TRBV6-4 and TRBJ2-1; D gene uncertain. Per the germline V gene, CDR1 is MRHNA and CDR2 is SNTAGT. V shed 0 bases and J shed 8 bases, with 14 bases lying between them. The CDR3 contains 15 residues. The CDR3 here is CASSDSLGGEDEQFF. In nucleotides, the CDR3 is TGTGCCAGCAGTGACTCTTTGGGTGGAGAGGATGAGCAGTTCTTC.

This clone was counted a few times. CDR3 coding DNA: TGTGCCAGCAGTGAAACAGGGGTCACCGGGGAGCTGTTTTTT. It specifies CASSETGVTGELFF. This rearrangement joins TRBV6-4 to TRBJ2-2; 7 nucleotides match TRBD1. This CDR3 comprises 14 residues. Germline V CDR1 and CDR2: MRHNA, SNTAGT. V gave up 3 bases and J gave up 4 bases; unmatched junction bases: 2.

The CDR3 DNA reads as TGTGCCAGCAGCTTAGCGGGGATCGGGGAGCTGTTTTTT. Translating gives CASSLAGIGELFF. V usage is TRBV7-9 and J usage is TRBJ2-2; D is undetermined. CDR1 SEHNR and CDR2 FQNEAQ come from the germline V gene (reference sequence). This CDR3 is 13 amino acids long. The V end was cut by 0 bases, the J end by 7 bases, with 6 bases between.

The chain links TRBV5-1 to TRBJ1-1; D gene ambiguous. Trimming removed 2 bases at V and 1 base at J, with 21 bases between. The CDR3 runs to 18 residues. Germline CDR1 reads SGHRS; CDR2 reads YFSETQ. CDR3 in DNA: TGCGCCAGCAGCTTTTTCGGGCTGACGCGGTCATCGAACACTGAAGCTTTCTTT. Protein sequence: CASSFFGLTRSSNTEAFF.

The rearrangement uses TRBV2 and TRBJ2-1, with TRBD2 identical over 8 bases. The CDR3 consists of 14 residues. Germline values: CDR1 SNHLY, CDR2 FYNNEI. V shed 8 bases, J shed 5 bases, and the junction held 8 bases outside the gene matches. Written as DNA, the CDR3 is TGTGCCAGCTTGGGGACTAGACCAAACAATGAGCAGTTCTTC. Translating it yields CASLGTRPNNEQFF.

This chain uses TRBV19 with TRBJ1-5; D gene unclear. V dropped 7 bases and J dropped 3 bases, with 16 bases sitting between them. Per germline, CDR1 LNHDA and CDR2 SQIVND (reference sequence). The CDR3 sequence is 15 residues long. This CDR3 reads CASTNGRAVNQPQHF. CDR3 coding DNA: TGTGCCAGTACCAATGGTAGGGCGGTCAATCAGCCCCAGCATTTT.